Listed below are T cell receptor beta chains from one sample, sequenced in a study of early T cells in non-severe SARS-CoV-2 infection. TCRdb ran MiXCR on the 5' RACE reads and lists one entry per CDR3 protein. Among 74,000 or so distinct CDR3 sequences listed, 9.5% to 13% were seen once. The specimen sequenced was whole blood. All receptors derive from an adult who was a healthcare worker with PCR-confirmed SARS-CoV-2 infection or an uninfected control (not recorded which). The CDR3 runs from the conserved cysteine through the conserved F or W. A D gene is named only where the DNA matches it firmly. Clone size is shown for a subset of rows, as once, few, many or a class of expanded clone.

clone size | D gene | J gene | V gene | CDR3 protein | CDR3 DNA
NA | TRBD2 | TRBJ2-1 | TRBV9 | CASSGLAGSSYNEQFF | TGTGCCAGCAGCGGTCTAGCGGGGAGCTCCTACAATGAGCAGTTCTTC
many | NA | TRBJ2-1 | TRBV14 | CASSSRGVIGVEQFF | TGTGCCAGCAGCTCCCGCGGGGTTATCGGGGTTGAGCAGTTCTTC
few | NA | TRBJ2-1 | TRBV11-2 | CASSLAGSEQFF | TGTGCCAGCAGCTTAGCTGGTAGTGAGCAGTTCTTC
few | NA | TRBJ1-2 | TRBV6-5 | CASSSPGPSYGYTF | TGTGCCAGCAGTTCCCCCGGGCCAAGCTATGGCTACACCTTC
NA | TRBD1 | TRBJ2-7 | TRBV7-8 | CVSSSESPGTGITYEQYF | TGTGTCAGCAGCTCGGAATCACCCGGGACAGGCATAACCTACGAGCAGTACTTC
NA | TRBD1 | TRBJ1-2 | TRBV6-6 | CASSYSRTGDAYGYTF | TGTGCCAGCAGTTACTCTCGGACAGGGGACGCCTATGGCTACACCTTC
NA | TRBD2 | TRBJ2-1 | TRBV12-3/TRBV12-4 | CASSLVAGGQNEQFF | TGTGCCAGCAGTTTAGTAGCGGGAGGGCAGAATGAGCAGTTCTTC
few | TRBD1 | TRBJ2-5 | TRBV7-6 | CASSGIKTGEETQYF | TGTGCCAGCAGCGGAATAAAGACAGGGGAAGAGACCCAGTACTTC
many | NA | TRBJ2-5 | TRBV12-3/TRBV12-4 | CASSLVTGPPQETQYF | TGTGCCAGCAGTTTGGTTACGGGGCCTCCTCAAGAGACCCAGTACTTC
many | TRBD2 | TRBJ2-3 | TRBV12-3/TRBV12-4 | CASSLSPLAGRTDTQYF | TGTGCCAGCAGTTTATCCCCCCTAGCGGGCCGCACAGATACGCAGTATTTT
many | NA | TRBJ2-1 | TRBV11-2 | CASSLGNEQFF | TGTGCCAGCAGTTTAGGGAATGAGCAGTTCTTC
many | TRBD1 | TRBJ1-4 | TRBV6-5 | CASSYSGDSVMKLFF | TGTGCCAGCAGTTACTCGGGGGACAGCGTAATGAAACTGTTTTTT
many | NA | TRBJ1-1 | TRBV18 | CASSPRTQVNTEAFF | TGTGCCAGCTCACCACGGACACAGGTGAACACTGAAGCTTTCTTT
NA | NA | TRBJ2-1 | TRBV6-5 | CASSYDRGRVGNEQFF | TGTGCCAGCAGTTACGATCGGGGGAGAGTCGGCAATGAGCAGTTCTTC
many | NA | TRBJ2-5 | TRBV4-1 | CASSQGGWFQETQYF | TGCGCCAGCAGCCAAGGAGGATGGTTCCAAGAGACCCAGTACTTC
few | TRBD1 | TRBJ2-3 | TRBV25-1 | CASSRTGGHVDTQYF | TGTGCCAGCAGCCGGACAGGGGGGCATGTGGATACGCAGTATTTT
many | TRBD1 | TRBJ1-1 | TRBV5-1 | CASATGGGYTEAFF | TGCGCCAGCGCAACAGGGGGCGGATACACTGAAGCTTTCTTT
NA | NA | TRBJ2-5 | TRBV29-1 | CSVDKGGETQYF | TGCAGCGTTGATAAGGGTGGAGAGACCCAGTACTTC
NA | NA | TRBJ2-7 | TRBV6-2/TRBV6-3 | CASSYEPYEQYF | TGTGCCAGCAGTTACGAGCCCTACGAGCAGTACTTC
many | TRBD2 | TRBJ2-7 | TRBV2 | CAASGGDSYEQYF | TGTGCCGCCAGCGGGGGGGACTCCTACGAGCAGTACTTC
many | TRBD1 | TRBJ2-3 | TRBV29-1 | CSVAGQGADTQYF | TGCAGCGTTGCAGGGCAGGGGGCAGATACGCAGTATTTT
NA | NA | TRBJ1-5 | TRBV5-8 | CASSPDRNQPQHF | TGTGCCAGCAGCCCCGACAGGAATCAGCCCCAGCATTTT
many | NA | TRBJ1-3 | TRBV7-3 | CASSLGLTPGNTIYF | TGTGCCAGCAGCTTAGGACTTACGCCTGGAAACACCATATATTTT
many | NA | TRBJ1-5 | TRBV19 | CASSLSPTTQPQHF | TGTGCCAGTAGCTTGAGTCCTACCACTCAGCCCCAGCATTTT
NA | NA | TRBJ2-4 | TRBV6-1 | CATRTVNIQYF | TGTGCCACCCGCACGGTGAACATTCAGTACTTC
many | NA | TRBJ2-3 | TRBV20-1 | CSARDAIKGETDTQYF | TGCAGTGCTAGAGACGCTATTAAGGGGGAGACAGATACGCAGTATTTT
many | NA | TRBJ2-1 | TRBV30 | CAWSVLRTRFF | TGTGCCTGGAGTGTATTGCGAACAAGGTTCTTC
few | TRBD1 | TRBJ2-1 | TRBV5-1 | CASSLRGGADNEQFF | TGCGCCAGCAGCTTGCGAGGGGGCGCAGACAATGAGCAGTTCTTC
many | NA | TRBJ2-3 | TRBV29-1 | CSVGGRLADTQYF | TGCAGCGTTGGGGGAAGGTTGGCGGATACGCAGTATTTT
many | NA | TRBJ1-5 | TRBV20-1 | CSARGDGNQPQHF | TGCAGTGCTAGAGGAGATGGCAATCAGCCCCAGCATTTT
many | NA | TRBJ2-3 | TRBV18 | CASSPEEDTQYF | TGTGCCAGCTCACCGGAGGAGGATACGCAGTATTTT
NA | TRBD2 | TRBJ2-5 | TRBV12-3/TRBV12-4 | CASSLMAGGQETQYF | TGTGCCAGCAGTTTGATGGCGGGGGGCCAAGAGACCCAGTACTTC
many | NA | TRBJ2-1 | TRBV4-2 | CASSELSIGLYNEQFF | TGTGCCAGCAGTGAACTTTCCATAGGGTTATACAATGAGCAGTTCTTC
many | TRBD2 | TRBJ2-1 | TRBV5-4 | CASPEREQYNEQFF | TGTGCCAGCCCGGAGCGGGAACAGTACAATGAGCAGTTCTTC
many | NA | TRBJ2-1 | TRBV6-5 | CASRQGGMDEQFF | TGTGCCAGCAGGCAGGGGGGGATGGATGAGCAGTTCTTC